This TCR beta chain was identified in a study of identical twins. Regarding the study as a whole: Conclusions leaned on cross-sectional statistical analysis and did not track the same donors over time. Reduced insertions were recorded for abundant cord blood beta clonotypes, with no such pattern in memory repertoires.

A universal primer site was created by template switching, with the cDNA bearing unique molecular identifiers. TCRdb processed the 5' RACE reads anew with MiXCR; each CDR3 protein has one entry. The data contain 310,000 or so distinct CDR3 sequences, 8% to 9.5% of them singletons. This clonotype has a count of ten or more. What it binds is not known. Healthy Caucasian donors formed the entire cohort. The CDR3 has 17 residues. The germline gives CDR1 LGHNA, CDR2 YSLEER. Deletions cut 3 bases from V and 5 bases from J, with 19 bases between. These data also featured in a second study, about yellow fever vaccine responses in identical twins.

The sequence derives from a woman aged 18-30 years in good health. The genes are TRBV4-3 and TRBJ2-2; D may match TRBD1 or TRBD2 (5 bases each). Sequencing was carried out using CD8+ T cells sorted from blood. CDR3 DNA sequence: TGCGCCAGCAGCCAGGGGGTTAGTGTCGGAAGGACCGGGGAGCTGTTTTTT. It codes for CASSQGVSVGRTGELFF.